The 14 T cell receptor beta chains listed next were all sequenced from one sample in a study of PD-1 blockade in classical Hodgkin lymphoma. The time point is: newly diagnosed, previously untreated cHL patient sample. Out of thawed PBMCs, magnetic negative selection purified CD4+ T cells. Only in-frame clones appear in the TCRdb table, and some are missing; sequencing was by immunoSEQ multiplex PCR. The data contain approximately 20,000 clones, about 85% of them singletons. The sequenced sample consisted of CD4+ T cells from blood. All receptors come from a human donor with classical Hodgkin lymphoma.

V gene TRBV6-6 combines with J gene TRBJ1-4; 7 bases map to TRBD1. This CDR3 is 14 amino acids long. Germline-derived CDR1 and CDR2 are MNHNY and SVGAGI (reference sequence). With V trimmed by 9 bases and J by 5 bases, 9 bases remained unmatched. The CDR3 DNA sequence: TGTGCCAGTACGCGGGACAGCATAAATGAAAAACTGTTTTTT. This gives the protein CASTRDSINEKLFF.

This chain connects TRBV7-9 to TRBJ1-1; D is ambiguous. Deletions cut 4 bases from V and 5 bases from J, with 11 bases between. The V gene's germline CDR1 is SEHNR and CDR2 FQNEAQ (reference sequence). CDR3 size: 13 residues. The CDR3 nucleotides are TGTGCCAGCAGCTCCCCAGGAGGGACTGAAGCTTTCTTT. Its translation: CASSSPGGTEAFF.

This chain uses TRBV10-3 with TRBJ2-7; maybe TRBD1 (5 bases). The CDR3 has 15 amino acids. CDR1 is ENHRY, CDR2 SYGVKD, per germline. The V end was cut by 3 bases, the J end by 0 bases, with 12 bases between. CDR3 nucleotide sequence: TGTGCCATCAGTGATCCCGGACATTCCTCCTACGAGCAGTACTTC. Translation: CAISDPGHSSYEQYF.

In DNA, the CDR3 is TGTGCCAGCAGCGGGCGGGGGGTTTTGGATGAGCAGTTCTTC. Translated, it gives CASSGRGVLDEQFF. The chain uses TRBV9 and TRBJ2-1; 8 nucleotides align to TRBD2. V lost 3 bases and J lost 8; bases outside the gene matches: 7. Germline values: CDR1 SGDLS, CDR2 YYNGEE. CDR3 length equals 14 residues.

The chain couples TRBV5-6 to TRBJ2-7; 7 positions match TRBD1. CDR3 length: 15 residues. V gave up 4 bases and J gave up 0 bases; unmatched junction bases: 7. CDR1 and CDR2 (germline): SGHDT, YYEEEE. As DNA, the CDR3 is TGTGCCAGCAGCCCGGGACAGAGATTCTCCTACGAGCAGTACTTC. Translated: CASSPGQRFSYEQYF. Full variable domain (outside the CDR3, taken from reference TRBV5-6 and TRBJ2-7): DAGVTQSPTHLIKTRGQQVTLRCSPKSGHDTVSWYQQALGQGPQFIFQYYEEEERQRGNFPDRFSGHQFPNYSSELNVNALLLGDSALYLCASSPGQRFSYEQYFGPGTRLTVT.

Only a few counts were recorded for this clone. Other nucleotide sequences from this sample produce the same CDR3. J is TRBJ1-5 and V is TRBV5-6, with 8 bases lining up with TRBD1. Germline-derived CDR1 and CDR2 are SGHDT and YYEEEE. The CDR3 is 16 residues long. The V gene end was trimmed by 4 bases and the J gene end by 2 bases; junction bases not matched to a gene: 8. The CDR3 DNA sequence: TGTGCCAGCAGCCTTAGACAGGGGTTGGGCAATCAGCCCCAGCATTTT. Amino acids: CASSLRQGLGNQPQHF. Full variable domain (remainder filled in from reference TRBV5-6 and TRBJ1-5): DAGVTQSPTHLIKTRGQQVTLRCSPKSGHDTVSWYQQALGQGPQFIFQYYEEEERQRGNFPDRFSGHQFPNYSSELNVNALLLGDSALYLCASSLRQGLGNQPQHFGDGTRLSIL.

This chain joins TRBV27 and TRBJ1-1, with 8 bases lining up with TRBD1. CDR3 size: 18 residues. The germline V gene has CDR1 MNHEY and CDR2 SMNVEV (reference sequence). V lost 2 bases and J lost 0; bases outside the gene matches: 11. The CDR3 DNA follows: TGTGCCAGCAGTTTACAAGCCAGACAGGGGTCCTTGAACACTGAAGCTTTCTTT. Encoded protein: CASSLQARQGSLNTEAFF.

The V gene is TRBV11-3, the J gene TRBJ2-1, with a possible D match to TRBD1 (5 bases). V shed 0 bases and J shed 8 bases, with 11 bases lying between them. The length of the CDR3 is 14 residues. Germline V gene sequence: CDR1 SGHNT, CDR2 YENEEA. In DNA, the CDR3 is TGTGCCAGCAGCTTAGACCCACTCAGGGATGAGCAGTTCTTC. It encodes CASSLDPLRDEQFF.

This clone was detected only once. The rearrangement joins TRBV15 to TRBJ2-7; 8 positions match TRBD2. The CDR3 runs 16 residues. V was pared by 0 bases and J by 7 bases, with 11 bases of the junction left unmatched. Germline V gene sequence: CDR1 LNHNV, CDR2 YYDKDF (reference sequence). The CDR3 coding sequence is TGTGCCACCAGCAGAGATCGCACTAGCGGTGGTGGGGAGCAGTACTTC. Its translation: CATSRDRTSGGGEQYF.

This clone has only one observation. The rearrangement links TRBV2 to TRBJ1-6, with unresolved D. V lost 2 bases and J lost 14, with 4 bases in between. CDR1 and CDR2 from the germline V gene are SNHLY and FYNNEI. The CDR3 sequence is 10 residues long. CDR3 protein: CASSETTLHF. The CDR3 bases are TGTGCCAGCAGTGAAACGACCCTCCACTTT.

This rearrangement joins TRBV7-8 to TRBJ2-7; 12 bases fit TRBD2. Germline loops: CDR1 SGHVS, CDR2 FQNEAQ. The V segment lost 1 base and the J segment 4 bases; nucleotides outside the gene matches: 5. The CDR3 totals 16 residues. The CDR3 sequence: CASSLGTSGKAYEQYF. The CDR3 DNA is TGTGCCAGCAGCTTAGGGACTAGCGGGAAGGCTTACGAGCAGTACTTC.

The J gene is TRBJ2-1, the V gene TRBV18; D possibly matches TRBD1 or TRBD2 (5 bases each). Trimming took 6 bases from V and 4 from J, leaving 13 bases between them. Germline CDR1 reads KGHSH; CDR2 reads LQKENI. CDR3 length: 14 residues. The CDR3 nucleotides are TGTGCCAGCTCCTCCCCGGGGCGATACAATGAGCAGTTCTTC. It translates to CASSSPGRYNEQFF.

Note on this clone: This specimen includes other DNA sequences encoding the same CDR3. The chain joins TRBV6-5 to TRBJ1-1; D ambiguous. This CDR3 has 14 residues. V lost 0 bases and J 3 bases, leaving 8 bases between the germline ends. Germline CDR1 is MNHEY and CDR2 is SVGAGI. In DNA form, the CDR3 reads TGTGCCAGCAGTTACTCGAAAGGCGACACTGAAGCTTTCTTT. Protein: CASSYSKGDTEAFF.

This chain connects TRBV6-5 to TRBJ2-7; a possible D gene is TRBD1 (6 bases). Trimming stripped 5 bases from V and 4 bases from J, with 18 bases between. The CDR3 has 15 residues. The V gene's germline CDR1 is MNHEY and CDR2 SVGAGI. Written as DNA, the CDR3 is TGTGCCAGCAGTCTCCTGACAGGCACGGGTTACGAGCAGTACTTC. As protein: CASSLLTGTGYEQYF.